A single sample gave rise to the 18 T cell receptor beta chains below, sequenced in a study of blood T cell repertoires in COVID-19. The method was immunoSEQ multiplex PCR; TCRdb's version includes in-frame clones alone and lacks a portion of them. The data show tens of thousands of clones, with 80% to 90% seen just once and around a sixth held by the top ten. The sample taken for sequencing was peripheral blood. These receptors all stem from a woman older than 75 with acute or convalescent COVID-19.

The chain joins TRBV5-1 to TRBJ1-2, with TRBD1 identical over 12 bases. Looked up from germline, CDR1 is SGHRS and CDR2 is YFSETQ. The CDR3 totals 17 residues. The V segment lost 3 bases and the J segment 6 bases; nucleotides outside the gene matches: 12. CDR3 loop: CASSYRGGTGGEDGYTF. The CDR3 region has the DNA TGCGCCAGCAGCTACCGAGGCGGGACAGGGGGCGAGGATGGCTACACCTTC. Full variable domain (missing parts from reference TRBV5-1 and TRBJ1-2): KAGVTQTPRYLIKTRGQQVTLSCSPISGHRSVSWYQQTPGQGLQFLFEYFSETQRNKGNFPGRFSGRQFSNSRSEMNVSTLELGDSALYLCASSYRGGTGGEDGYTFGSGTRLTVV.

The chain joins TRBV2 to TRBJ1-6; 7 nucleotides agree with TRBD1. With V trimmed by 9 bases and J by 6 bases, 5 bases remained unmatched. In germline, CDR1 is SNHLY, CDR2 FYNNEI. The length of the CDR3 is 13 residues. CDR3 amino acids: CARTDRANSPLHF. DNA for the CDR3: TGTGCCAGGACTGACAGGGCTAATTCACCCCTCCACTTT. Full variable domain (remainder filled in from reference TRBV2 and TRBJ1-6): EPEVTQTPSHQVTQMGQEVILRCVPISNHLYFYWYRQILGQKVEFLVSFYNNEISEKSEIFDDQFSVERPDGSNFTLKIRSTKLEDSAMYFCARTDRANSPLHFGNGTRLTVT.

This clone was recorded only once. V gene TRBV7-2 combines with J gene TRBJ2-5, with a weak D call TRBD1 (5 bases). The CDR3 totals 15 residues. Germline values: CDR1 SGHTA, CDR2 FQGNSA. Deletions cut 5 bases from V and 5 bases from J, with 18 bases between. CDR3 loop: CASSPLGRLEETQYF. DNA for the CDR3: TGTGCCAGCAGCCCTTTGGGGCGCCTTGAGGAGACCCAGTACTTC.

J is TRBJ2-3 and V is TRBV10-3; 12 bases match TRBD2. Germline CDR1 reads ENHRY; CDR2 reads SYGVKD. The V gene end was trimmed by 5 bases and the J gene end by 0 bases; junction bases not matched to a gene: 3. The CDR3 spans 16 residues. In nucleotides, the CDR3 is TGTGCCATCAGTTTAGGACTAGCGGGGAGCACAGATACGCAGTATTTT. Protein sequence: CAISLGLAGSTDTQYF.

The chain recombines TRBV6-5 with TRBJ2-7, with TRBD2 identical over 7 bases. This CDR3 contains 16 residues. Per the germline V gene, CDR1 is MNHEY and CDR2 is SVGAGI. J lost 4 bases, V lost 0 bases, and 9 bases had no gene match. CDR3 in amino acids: CASSYSGYGRTYEQYF. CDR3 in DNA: TGTGCCAGCAGTTACTCTGGATACGGGAGGACTTACGAGCAGTACTTC.

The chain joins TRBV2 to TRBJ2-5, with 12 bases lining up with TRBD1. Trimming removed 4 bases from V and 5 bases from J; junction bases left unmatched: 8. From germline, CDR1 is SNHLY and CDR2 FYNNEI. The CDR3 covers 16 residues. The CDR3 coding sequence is TGTGCCAGCAGTGGCCGGGACAGGGGGCCGGGGGAGACCCAGTACTTC. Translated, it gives CASSGRDRGPGETQYF.

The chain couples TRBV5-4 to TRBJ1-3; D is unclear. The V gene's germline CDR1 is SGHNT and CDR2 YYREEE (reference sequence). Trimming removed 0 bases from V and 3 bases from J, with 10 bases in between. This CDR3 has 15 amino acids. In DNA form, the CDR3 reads TGTGCCAGCAGCTTGGACCCCACGGTTGGAAACACCATATATTTT. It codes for CASSLDPTVGNTIYF.

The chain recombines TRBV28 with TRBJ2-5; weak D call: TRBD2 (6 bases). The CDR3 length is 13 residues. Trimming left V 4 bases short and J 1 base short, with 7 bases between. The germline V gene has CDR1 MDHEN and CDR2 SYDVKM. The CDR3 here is CASSWGVQETQYF. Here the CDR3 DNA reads TGTGCCAGCAGTTGGGGGGTCCAAGAGACCCAGTACTTC.

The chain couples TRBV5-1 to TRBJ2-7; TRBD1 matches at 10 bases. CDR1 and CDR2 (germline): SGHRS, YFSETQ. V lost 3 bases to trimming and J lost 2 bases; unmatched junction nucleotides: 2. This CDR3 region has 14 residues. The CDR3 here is CASSSGQGAYEQYF. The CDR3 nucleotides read TGCGCCAGCAGCTCCGGACAGGGGGCCTACGAGCAGTACTTC.

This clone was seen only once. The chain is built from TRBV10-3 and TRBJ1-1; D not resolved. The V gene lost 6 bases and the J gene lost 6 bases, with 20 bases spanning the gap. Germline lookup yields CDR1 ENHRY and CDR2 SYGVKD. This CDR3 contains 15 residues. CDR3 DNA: TGTGCCATCAGCCCGAGCGCTTTGGTGTGGGCTGAAGCTTTCTTT. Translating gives CAISPSALVWAEAFF.

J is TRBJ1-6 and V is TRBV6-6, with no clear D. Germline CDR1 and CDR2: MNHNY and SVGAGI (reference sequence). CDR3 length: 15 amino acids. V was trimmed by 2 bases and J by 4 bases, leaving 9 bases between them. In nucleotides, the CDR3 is TGTGCCAGCAGTTACCCCGGGGATTATAATTCACCCCTCCACTTT. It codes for CASSYPGDYNSPLHF.

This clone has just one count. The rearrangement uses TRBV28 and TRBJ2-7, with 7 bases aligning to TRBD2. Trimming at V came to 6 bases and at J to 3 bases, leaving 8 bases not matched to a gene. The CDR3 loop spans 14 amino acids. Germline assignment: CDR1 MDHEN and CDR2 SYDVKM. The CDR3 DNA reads TGTGCCAGCAGCATAGCGGGCCTCTACTACGAGCAGTACTTC. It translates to CASSIAGLYYEQYF.

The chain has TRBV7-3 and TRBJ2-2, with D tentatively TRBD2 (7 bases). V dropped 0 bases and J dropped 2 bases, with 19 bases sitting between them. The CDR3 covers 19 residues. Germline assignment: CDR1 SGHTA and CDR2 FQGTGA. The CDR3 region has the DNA TGTGCCAGCAGCTTAACTTATGTCGGCGGGGGCCTAAACACCGGGGAGCTGTTTTTT. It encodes CASSLTYVGGGLNTGELFF.

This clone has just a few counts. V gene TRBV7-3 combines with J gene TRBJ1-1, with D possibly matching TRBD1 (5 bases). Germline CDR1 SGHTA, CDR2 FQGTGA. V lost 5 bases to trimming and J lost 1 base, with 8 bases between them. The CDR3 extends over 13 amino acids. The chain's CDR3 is CASSPGGNTEAFF. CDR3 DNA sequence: TGTGCCAGCAGCCCCGGGGGGAACACTGAAGCTTTCTTT.

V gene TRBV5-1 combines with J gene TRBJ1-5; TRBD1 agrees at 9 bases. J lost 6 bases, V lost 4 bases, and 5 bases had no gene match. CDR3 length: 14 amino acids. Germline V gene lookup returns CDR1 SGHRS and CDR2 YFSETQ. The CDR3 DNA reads TGCGCCAGCAGCCCAGGGACAGGGCGTCAGCCCCAGCATTTT. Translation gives CASSPGTGRQPQHF.

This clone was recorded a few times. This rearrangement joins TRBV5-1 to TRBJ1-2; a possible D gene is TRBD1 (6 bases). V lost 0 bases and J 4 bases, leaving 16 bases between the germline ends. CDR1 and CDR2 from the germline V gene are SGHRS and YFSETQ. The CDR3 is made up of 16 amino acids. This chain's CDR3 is CASSLVSAGVGYGYTF. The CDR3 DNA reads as TGCGCCAGCAGCTTGGTGTCCGCAGGGGTGGGCTATGGCTACACCTTC.

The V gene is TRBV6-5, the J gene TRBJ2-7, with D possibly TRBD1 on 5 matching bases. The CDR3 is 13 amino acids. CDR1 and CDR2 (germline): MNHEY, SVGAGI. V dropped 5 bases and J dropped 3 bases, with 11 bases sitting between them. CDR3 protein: CASSHRQIYEQYF. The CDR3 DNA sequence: TGTGCCAGCAGTCACCGACAGATCTACGAGCAGTACTTC.

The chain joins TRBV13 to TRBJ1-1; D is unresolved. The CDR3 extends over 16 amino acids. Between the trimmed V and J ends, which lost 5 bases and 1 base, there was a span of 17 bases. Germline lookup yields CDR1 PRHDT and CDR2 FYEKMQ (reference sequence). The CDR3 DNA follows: TGTGCCAGCAGCCCCGATATGGAGAGGGAGAACACTGAAGCTTTCTTT. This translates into CASSPDMERENTEAFF.